These 5 T cell receptor beta chains were all obtained from the same sample, sequenced in a study of neurological immune-mediated disorders. The time point is: technical triplicate 1. TCRdb fed the 5' RACE reads into MiXCR, producing one record per CDR3 protein. Here the sample spans tens of thousands of distinct CDR3 sequences, about 12% being singletons. Sequencing input: CD4+ T cells from blood. These receptors were obtained from a female donor with HTLV-1-associated myelopathy (HAM/TSP).

This clonotype is medium-sized by share. V and J are TRBV4-2 and TRBJ1-2; D call uncertain. This CDR3 is built from 13 residues. Looked up from germline, CDR1 is LGHNA and CDR2 is YNFKEQ. V was shortened by 1 base and J by 8 bases, with 11 bases between the two germline ends. CDR3 nucleotide sequence: TGTGCCAGCAGCCAAGCCCCGAAACAGGGCTACACCTTC. Residues: CASSQAPKQGYTF.

The table lists this clonotype with many counts. CDR3 sequence (DNA): TGTGCCAGCAGCCGACTAGCGGGAGGGCCGCTTTATACTTACGAGCAGTACTTC. It is translated as CASSRLAGGPLYTYEQYF. The chain has TRBV5-6 and TRBJ2-7, with TRBD2 matching over 14 bases. Trimming removed 4 bases from V and 4 bases from J; junction bases left unmatched: 13. CDR3 length: 18 amino acids. CDR1 is SGHDT, CDR2 YYEEEE, per germline.

This clonotype was detected many times. This chain links TRBV10-3 with TRBJ1-6; 10 bases fit TRBD1. The CDR3 has 13 residues. With V trimmed by 7 bases and J by 7 bases, 1 base remained unmatched. From germline, CDR1 is ENHRY and CDR2 SYGVKD. The CDR3 DNA sequence: TGTGCCATCAAGGGACAGGGGAATTCACCCCTCCACTTT. Protein product: CAIKGQGNSPLHF.

The chain recombines TRBV29-1 with TRBJ1-2; D possibly corresponds to TRBD1 (6 bases). V lost 4 bases, J lost 3 bases, and 18 bases lay in between. CDR3 length: 15 amino acids. From germline, CDR1 is SQVTM and CDR2 ANQGSEA. The CDR3 is CSVGLAGGDDYGYTF. The DNA for the CDR3 is TGCAGCGTTGGGCTAGCGGGGGGCGATGACTATGGCTACACCTTC.

This clonotype appeared many times. The chain recombines TRBV20-1 with TRBJ2-1; 14 bases line up with TRBD2. Trimming cost V 1 base and J 5 bases; bases outside gene matches: 13. CDR3 length equals 19 residues. Germline CDR1 and CDR2: DFQATT and SNEGSKA (reference sequence). The CDR3 nucleotides are TGCAGTGCTAGAGTCCCAGGACTAGCGGGGGGCCGAAACGACAATGAGCAGTTCTTC. Protein sequence: CSARVPGLAGGRNDNEQFF.